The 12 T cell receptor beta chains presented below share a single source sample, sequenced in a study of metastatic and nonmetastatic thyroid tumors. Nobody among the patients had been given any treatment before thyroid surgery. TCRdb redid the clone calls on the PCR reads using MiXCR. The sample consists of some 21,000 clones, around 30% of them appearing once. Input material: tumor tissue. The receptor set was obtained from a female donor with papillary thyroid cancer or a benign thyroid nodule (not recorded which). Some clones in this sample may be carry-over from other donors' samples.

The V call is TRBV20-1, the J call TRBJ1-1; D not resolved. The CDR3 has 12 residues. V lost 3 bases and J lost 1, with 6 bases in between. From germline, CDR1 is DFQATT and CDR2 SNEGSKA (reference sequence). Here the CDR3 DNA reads TGCAGTGCTAGGACTGGGAACACTGAAGCTTTCTTT. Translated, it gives CSARTGNTEAFF.

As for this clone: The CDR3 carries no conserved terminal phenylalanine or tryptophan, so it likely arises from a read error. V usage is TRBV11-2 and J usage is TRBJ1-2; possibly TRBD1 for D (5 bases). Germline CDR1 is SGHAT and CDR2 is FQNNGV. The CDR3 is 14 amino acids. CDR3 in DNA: TGTGCCAGAAGCTTAGCGGGGGTTGGATATGGCTACACCTCC. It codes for CARSLAGVGYGYTS.

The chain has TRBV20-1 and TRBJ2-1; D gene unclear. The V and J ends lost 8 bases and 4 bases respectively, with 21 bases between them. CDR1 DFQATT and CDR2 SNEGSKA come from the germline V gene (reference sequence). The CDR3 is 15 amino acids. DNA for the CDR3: TGCAGTTCTCCTGGAACGTCAGTGCTATACAATGAGCAGTTCTTC. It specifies CSSPGTSVLYNEQFF.

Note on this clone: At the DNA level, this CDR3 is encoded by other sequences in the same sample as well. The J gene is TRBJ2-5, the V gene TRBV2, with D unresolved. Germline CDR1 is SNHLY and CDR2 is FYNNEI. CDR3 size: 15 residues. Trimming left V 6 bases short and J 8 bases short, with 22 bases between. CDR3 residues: CASSLQRGSQGTQYF. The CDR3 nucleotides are TGTGCCAGCAGCCTCCAGCGTGGATCCCAAGGTACCCAGTACTTC. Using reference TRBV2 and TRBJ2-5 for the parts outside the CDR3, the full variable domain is EPEVTQTPSHQVTQMGQEVILRCVPISNHLYFYWYRQILGQKVEFLVSFYNNEISEKSEIFDDQFSVERPDGSNFTLKIRSTKLEDSAMYFCASSLQRGSQGTQYFGPGTRLLVL.

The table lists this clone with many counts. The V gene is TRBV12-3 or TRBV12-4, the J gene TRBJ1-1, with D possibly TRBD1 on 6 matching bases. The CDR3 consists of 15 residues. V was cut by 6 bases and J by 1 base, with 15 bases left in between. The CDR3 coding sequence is TGTGCCAGCAGCTCCTATCGGGACACGAACACTGAAGCTTTCTTT. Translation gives CASSSYRDTNTEAFF.

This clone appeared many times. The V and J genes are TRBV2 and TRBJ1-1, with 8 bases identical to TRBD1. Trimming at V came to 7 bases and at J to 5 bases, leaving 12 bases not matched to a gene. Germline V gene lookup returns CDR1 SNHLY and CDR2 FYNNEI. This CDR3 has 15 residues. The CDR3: CASNLDAGGGTEAFF. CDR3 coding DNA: TGTGCCAGCAACCTCGACGCAGGGGGCGGGACTGAAGCTTTCTTT.

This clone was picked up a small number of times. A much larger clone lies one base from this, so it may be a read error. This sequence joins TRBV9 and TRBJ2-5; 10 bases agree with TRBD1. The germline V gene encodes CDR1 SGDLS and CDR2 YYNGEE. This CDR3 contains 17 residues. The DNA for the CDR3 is TGTGCCAGCAGCGTAACCACCGGGACAGGGGAGGAAGATACCCAGTACTTC. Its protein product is CASSVTTGTGEEDTQYF.

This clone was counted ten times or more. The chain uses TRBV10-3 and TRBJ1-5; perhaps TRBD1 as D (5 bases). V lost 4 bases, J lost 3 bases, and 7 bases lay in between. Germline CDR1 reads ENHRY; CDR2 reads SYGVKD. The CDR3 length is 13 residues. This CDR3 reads CAISVGTNQPQHF. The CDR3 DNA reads TGTGCCATCAGTGTAGGGACCAATCAGCCCCAGCATTTT.

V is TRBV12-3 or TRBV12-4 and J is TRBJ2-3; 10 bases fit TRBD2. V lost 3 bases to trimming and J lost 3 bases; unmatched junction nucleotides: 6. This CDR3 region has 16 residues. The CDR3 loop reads CASSFRTSGVTDTQYF. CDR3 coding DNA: TGTGCCAGCAGTTTCCGGACTAGCGGTGTGACAGATACGCAGTATTTT.

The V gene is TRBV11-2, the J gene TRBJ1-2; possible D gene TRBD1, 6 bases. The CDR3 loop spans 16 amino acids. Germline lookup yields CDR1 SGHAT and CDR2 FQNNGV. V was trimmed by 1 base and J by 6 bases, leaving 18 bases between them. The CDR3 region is CASSLVGFGGSNGYTF. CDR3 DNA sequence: TGTGCCAGCAGCTTAGTAGGGTTTGGGGGCTCCAATGGCTACACCTTC.

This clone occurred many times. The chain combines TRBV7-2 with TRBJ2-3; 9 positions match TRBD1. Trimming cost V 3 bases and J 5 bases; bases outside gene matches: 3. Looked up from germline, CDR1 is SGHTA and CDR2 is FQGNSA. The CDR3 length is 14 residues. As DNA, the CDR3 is TGTGCCAGCAGCTTGGGACAGGGCGTAGATACGCAGTATTTT. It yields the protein CASSLGQGVDTQYF.

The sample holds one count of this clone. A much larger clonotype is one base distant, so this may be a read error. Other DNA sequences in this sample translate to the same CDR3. In nucleotides, the CDR3 is TGTGCCAGCAGTTGGGACGGAGGTCAGCCACAGCATTTT. Translating it yields CASSWDGGQPQHF. V gene TRBV9 combines with J gene TRBJ1-5, with TRBD1 as a possible D gene (5 bases). The CDR3 length is 13 residues. The germline V gene encodes CDR1 SGDLS and CDR2 YYNGEE.